Each of the 11 T cell receptor beta chains below was sequenced from the same sample in a study of shared clonotypes between healthy human individuals. Sequencing was performed with immunoSEQ multiplex PCR; in TCRdb, only in-frame clones are kept and a portion is missing. The sample lists more than 150,000 clones, about 93% seen once, with 0.067% in the top ten. The sequencing input was naive CD4+ T cells sorted from blood. Subset described: CD45RA+ positively selected. The receptor set was obtained from a woman aged 25 to 39 in good health.

The rearrangement links TRBV18 to TRBJ2-3; TRBD1 agrees at 9 bases. Per the germline V gene, CDR1 is KGHSH and CDR2 is LQKENI. J gave up 1 base and V 3 bases, and 8 bases lay outside the gene matches. The CDR3 has 17 amino acids. The CDR3 is CASSPLRTGDRTDTQYF. DNA of the CDR3: TGTGCCAGCTCACCGTTGAGGACAGGGGATCGCACAGATACGCAGTATTTT. Full variable domain (missing parts from reference TRBV18 and TRBJ2-3): NAGVMQNPRHLVRRRGQEARLRCSPMKGHSHVYWYRQLPEEGLKFMVYLQKENIIDESGMPKERFSAEFPKEGPSILRIQQVVRGDSAAYFCASSPLRTGDRTDTQYFGPGTRLTVL.

This clone was seen more than once but under ten times. The chain joins TRBV28 to TRBJ1-2, with D perhaps TRBD1 (6 bases). Germline V CDR1 and CDR2: MDHEN, SYDVKM. This CDR3 is built from 14 residues. V lost 5 bases to trimming and J lost 2 bases, with 12 bases between them. CDR3 in amino acids: CASSVGGGNYGYTF. In DNA form, the CDR3 reads TGTGCCAGCAGTGTCGGGGGGGGCAACTATGGCTACACCTTC.

V and J are TRBV19 and TRBJ1-1; no firm D call. The CDR3 has 13 residues. Germline lookup yields CDR1 LNHDA and CDR2 SQIVND (reference sequence). The V gene lost 8 bases and the J gene lost 0 bases, with 10 bases spanning the gap. The CDR3 region is CASYGELNTEAFF. As DNA, the CDR3 is TGTGCCAGTTATGGGGAATTGAACACTGAAGCTTTCTTT.

The chain uses TRBV19 and TRBJ2-5; perhaps TRBD2 as D (6 bases). The CDR3 is made up of 15 amino acids. Germline-derived CDR1 and CDR2 are LNHDA and SQIVND (reference sequence). V lost 1 base and J 5 bases, leaving 14 bases between the germline ends. As DNA, the CDR3 is TGTGCCAGTAGTATAGGGCTAGCGTCGGGGGAGACCCAGTACTTC. Its protein is CASSIGLASGETQYF.

The V gene is TRBV5-1, the J gene TRBJ2-3, with D tentatively TRBD2 (6 bases). V lost 4 bases to trimming and J lost 0 bases, with 15 bases between them. The CDR3 length is 16 residues. Germline assignment: CDR1 SGHRS and CDR2 YFSETQ. CDR3 DNA sequence: TGCGCCAGCAGCCCCCTCTGGGGGGTGAGCACAGATACGCAGTATTTT. Encoded protein: CASSPLWGVSTDTQYF.

The chain joins TRBV5-1 to TRBJ2-7, with 9 bases identical to TRBD2. This CDR3 comprises 14 residues. V lost 4 bases, J lost 0 bases, and 2 bases stayed unmatched. From germline, CDR1 is SGHRS and CDR2 YFSETQ. The CDR3 region has the DNA TGCGCCAGCAGCACGACTAGCGGCTCCTACGAGCAGTACTTC. Amino acid sequence: CASSTTSGSYEQYF.

This clone was counted between two and nine times. V and J are TRBV5-1 and TRBJ2-7; 14 nucleotides agree with TRBD2. Germline assignment: CDR1 SGHRS and CDR2 YFSETQ. The CDR3 covers 16 residues. The V gene end was trimmed by 3 bases and the J gene end by 1 base; junction bases not matched to a gene: 3. The CDR3 spells CASSSGLAGGSYEQYF. For the CDR3, the DNA is TGCGCCAGCAGCTCCGGACTAGCGGGAGGTTCCTACGAGCAGTACTTC.

The chain employs TRBV6-5 and TRBJ2-2; TRBD1 aligns across 7 bases. From germline, CDR1 is MNHEY and CDR2 SVGAGI. The CDR3 spans 14 residues. V gave up 5 bases and J gave up 3 bases; unmatched junction bases: 3. The CDR3 DNA sequence: TGTGCCAGCAGTAGGGGGCAAGACACCGGGGAGCTGTTTTTT. Protein product: CASSRGQDTGELFF.

The gene calls are TRBV18 and TRBJ2-5; 7 bases agree with TRBD2. V dropped 3 bases and J dropped 4; count of bases not matched to a gene: 14. Germline V CDR1 and CDR2: KGHSH, LQKENI. The CDR3 length is 17 residues. This CDR3 is CASSPLVGTTGGETQYF. The CDR3 coding sequence is TGTGCCAGCTCACCTTTGGTTGGGACTACAGGTGGAGAGACCCAGTACTTC.

This rearrangement joins TRBV7-2 to TRBJ2-7; weak D call: TRBD2 (6 bases). The V and J ends lost 10 bases and 5 bases respectively, with 15 bases between them. Per the germline V gene, CDR1 is SGHTA and CDR2 is FQGNSA. The CDR3 loop spans 12 amino acids. The CDR3 here is CATAGGVHEQYF. CDR3 bases: TGTGCCACCGCCGGGGGAGTCCACGAGCAGTACTTC.

The V call is TRBV11-2, the J call TRBJ1-1, with 7 bases that match TRBD1. V was clipped by 4 bases and J by 5 bases; unmatched bases: 19. This CDR3 region has 18 residues. CDR1 and CDR2 (germline): SGHAT, FQNNGV. This CDR3 is CASSSYAVGSGRGTEAFF. In DNA form, the CDR3 reads TGTGCCAGCAGCTCGTACGCGGTCGGTTCGGGCAGGGGGACTGAAGCTTTCTTT. Full variable domain (outside the CDR3, taken from reference TRBV11-2 and TRBJ1-1): EAGVAQSPRYKIIEKRQSVAFWCNPISGHATLYWYQQILGQGPKLLIQFQNNGVVDDSQLPKDRFSAERLKGVDSTLKIQPAKLEDSAVYLCASSSYAVGSGRGTEAFFGQGTRLTVV.